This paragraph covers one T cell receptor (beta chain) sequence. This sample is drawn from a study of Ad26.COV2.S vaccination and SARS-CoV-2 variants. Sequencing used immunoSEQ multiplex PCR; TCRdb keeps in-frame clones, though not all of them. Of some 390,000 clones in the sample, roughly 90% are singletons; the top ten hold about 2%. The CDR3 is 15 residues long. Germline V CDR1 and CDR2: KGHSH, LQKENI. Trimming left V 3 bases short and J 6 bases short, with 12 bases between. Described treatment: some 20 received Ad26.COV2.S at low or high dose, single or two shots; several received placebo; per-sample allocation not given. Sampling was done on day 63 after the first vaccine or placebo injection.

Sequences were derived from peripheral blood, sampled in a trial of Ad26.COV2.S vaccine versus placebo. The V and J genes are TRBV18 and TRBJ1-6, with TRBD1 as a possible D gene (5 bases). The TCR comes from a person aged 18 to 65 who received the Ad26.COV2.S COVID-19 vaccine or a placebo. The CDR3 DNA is TGTGCCAGCTCACCCCAAAGGGGCCCTAATTCACCCCTCCACTTT. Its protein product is CASSPQRGPNSPLHF.